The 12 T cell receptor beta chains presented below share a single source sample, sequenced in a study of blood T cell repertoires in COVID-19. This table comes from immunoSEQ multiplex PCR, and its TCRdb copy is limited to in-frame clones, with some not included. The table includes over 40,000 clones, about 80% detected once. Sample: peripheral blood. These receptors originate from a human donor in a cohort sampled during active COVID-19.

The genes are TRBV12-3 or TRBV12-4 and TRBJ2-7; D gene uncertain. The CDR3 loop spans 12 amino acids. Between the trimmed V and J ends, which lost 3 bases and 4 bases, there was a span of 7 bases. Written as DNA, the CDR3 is TGTGCCAGCAGTTTTCAGGTTTACGAGCAGTACTTC. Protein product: CASSFQVYEQYF.

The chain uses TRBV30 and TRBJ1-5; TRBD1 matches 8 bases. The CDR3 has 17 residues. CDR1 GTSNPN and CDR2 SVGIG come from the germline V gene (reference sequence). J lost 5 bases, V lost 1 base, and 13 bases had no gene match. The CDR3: CAWSARRGRGLDQPQHF. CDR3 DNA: TGTGCCTGGAGTGCGAGGCGGGGCAGGGGGCTGGATCAGCCCCAGCATTTT. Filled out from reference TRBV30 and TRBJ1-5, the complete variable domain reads SQTIHQWPATLVQPVGSPLSLECTVEGTSNPNLYWYRQAAGRGLQLLFYSVGIGQISSEVPQNLSASRPQDRQFILSSKKLLLSDSGFYLCAWSARRGRGLDQPQHFGDGTRLSIL.

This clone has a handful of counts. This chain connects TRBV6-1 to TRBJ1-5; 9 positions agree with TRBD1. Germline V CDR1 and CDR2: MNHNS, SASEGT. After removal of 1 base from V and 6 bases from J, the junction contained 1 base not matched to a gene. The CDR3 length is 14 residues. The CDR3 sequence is CASSEGQGGQPQHF. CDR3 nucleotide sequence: TGTGCCAGCAGTGAAGGACAGGGGGGTCAGCCCCAGCATTTT.

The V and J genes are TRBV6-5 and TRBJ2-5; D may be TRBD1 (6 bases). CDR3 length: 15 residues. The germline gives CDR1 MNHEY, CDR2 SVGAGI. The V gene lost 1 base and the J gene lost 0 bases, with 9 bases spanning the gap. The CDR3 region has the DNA TGTGCCAGCAGTTACTTCAGGGGATACCAAGAGACCCAGTACTTC. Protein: CASSYFRGYQETQYF.

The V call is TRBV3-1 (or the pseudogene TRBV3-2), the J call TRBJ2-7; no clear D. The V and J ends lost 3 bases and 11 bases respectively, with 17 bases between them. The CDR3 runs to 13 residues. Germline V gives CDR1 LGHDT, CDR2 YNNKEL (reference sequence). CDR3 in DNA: TGTGCCAGCAGCCAGGCAGACACATCCCTGAAGTACTTC. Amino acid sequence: CASSQADTSLKYF.

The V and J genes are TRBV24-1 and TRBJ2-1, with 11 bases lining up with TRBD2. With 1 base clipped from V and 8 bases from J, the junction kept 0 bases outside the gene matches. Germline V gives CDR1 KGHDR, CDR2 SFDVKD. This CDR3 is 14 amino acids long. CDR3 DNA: TGTGCCACCAGTGATTTACTAGCGGGGGATGAGCAGTTCTTC. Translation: CATSDLLAGDEQFF.

This chain's CDR3 is CASSFTNGGEDYNEQFF. CDR3 sequence (DNA): TGTGCCAGCAGCTTCACCAACGGAGGGGAGGACTACAATGAGCAGTTCTTC. The chain carries TRBV13 and TRBJ2-1; the D gene is possibly TRBD2 (6 bases). Trimming stripped 3 bases from V and 3 bases from J, with 18 bases between. Germline-derived CDR1 and CDR2 are PRHDT and FYEKMQ (reference sequence). This CDR3 comprises 17 residues.

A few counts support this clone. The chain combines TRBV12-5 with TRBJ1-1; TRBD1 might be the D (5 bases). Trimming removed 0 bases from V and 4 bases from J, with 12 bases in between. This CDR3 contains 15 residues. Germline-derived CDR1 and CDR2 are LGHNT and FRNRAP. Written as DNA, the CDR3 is TGTGCTAGTGGTTTGGTACTGGGGGGGAGCACTGAAGCTTTCTTT. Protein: CASGLVLGGSTEAFF.

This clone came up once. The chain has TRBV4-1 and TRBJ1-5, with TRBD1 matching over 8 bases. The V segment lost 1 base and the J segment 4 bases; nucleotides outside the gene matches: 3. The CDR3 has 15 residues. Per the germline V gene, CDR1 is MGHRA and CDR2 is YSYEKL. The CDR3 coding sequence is TGCGCCAGCAGCCAAGTGGGACAGGCTAATCAGCCCCAGCATTTT. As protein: CASSQVGQANQPQHF.

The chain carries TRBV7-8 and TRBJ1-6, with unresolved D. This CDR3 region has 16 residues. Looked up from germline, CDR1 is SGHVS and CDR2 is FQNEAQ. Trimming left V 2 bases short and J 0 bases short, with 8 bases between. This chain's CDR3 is CASSLSLSSYNSPLHF. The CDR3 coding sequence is TGTGCCAGCAGCTTATCGCTGAGCTCCTATAATTCACCCCTCCACTTT. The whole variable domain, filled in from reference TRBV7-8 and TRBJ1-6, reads GAGVSQSPRYKVAKRGQDVALRCDPISGHVSLFWYQQALGQGPEFLTYFQNEAQLDKSGLPSDRFFAERPEGSVSTLKIQRTQQEDSAVYLCASSLSLSSYNSPLHFGNGTRLTVT.

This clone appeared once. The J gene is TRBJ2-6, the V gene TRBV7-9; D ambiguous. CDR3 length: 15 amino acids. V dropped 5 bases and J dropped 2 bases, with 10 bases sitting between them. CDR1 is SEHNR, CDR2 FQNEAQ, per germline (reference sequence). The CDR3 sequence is CASSPPRTGANVLTF. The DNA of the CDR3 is TGTGCCAGCAGCCCGCCCAGAACTGGGGCCAACGTCCTGACTTTC.

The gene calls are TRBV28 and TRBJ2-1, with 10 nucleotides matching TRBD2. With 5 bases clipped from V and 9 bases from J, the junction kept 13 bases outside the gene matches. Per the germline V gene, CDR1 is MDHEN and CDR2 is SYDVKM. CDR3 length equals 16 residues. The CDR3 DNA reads TGTGCCAGCAGTACCGACTGGGTAGCGGGAGGTGGTGAGCAGTTCTTC. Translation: CASSTDWVAGGGEQFF.